The rows below give T cell receptor beta chains drawn from one sample of a study of T cells in localized non-small cell lung cancer. Clones were sequenced by immunoSEQ multiplex PCR, and TCRdb holds only the in-frame ones, with some missing. This table holds tens of thousands of clones, roughly 86% found once. This specimen was peripheral blood mononuclear cells, taken before any cancer treatment. These TCRs come from a male donor at least 60 years old with stage II lung adenocarcinoma. Both conserved end residues are part of each CDR3. The D gene is left open where the match is weak. The size of a clone is reported for some rows only, either as once, few or many, or as a class for expanded clones.

TRBV28	.	TRBJ1-5	.	CASSLRQANQPQHF	TGTGCCAGCAGTTTGAGACAGGCCAATCAGCCCCAGCATTTT
TRBV10-3	.	TRBJ2-5	.	CASSLTGQGNWEETQYF	TGTGCCAGCAGTTTAACAGGGCAGGGGAATTGGGAAGAGACCCAGTACTTC
TRBV7-9	.	TRBJ1-2	few	CASSLLQRGYTF	TGTGCCAGCAGCTTGTTACAACGCGGCTACACCTTC
TRBV6-1	.	TRBJ1-3	.	CASSGFRNTIYF	TGTGCCAGCAGTGGATTCAGAAACACCATATATTTT
TRBV5-1	TRBD2	TRBJ2-1	.	CTSRKGSGSVYNEQFF	TGCACCTCGAGGAAGGGTAGCGGGAGTGTATACAATGAGCAGTTCTTC
TRBV7-9	TRBD2	TRBJ2-3	.	CASIGLAGDTQYF	TGTGCCAGCATCGGGTTAGCGGGAGATACGCAGTATTTT
TRBV19	.	TRBJ2-1	.	CASSPQRQSNNEQFF	TGTGCCAGTAGTCCCCAAAGACAGAGTAACAATGAGCAGTTCTTC
TRBV2	.	TRBJ2-4	.	CASSPSPYRVLAKNIQYF	TGTGCCAGCAGTCCCAGCCCATACAGGGTCCTAGCCAAAAACATTCAGTACTTC
TRBV20-1	.	TRBJ1-1	.	CSASRNTEAFF	TGCAGTGCCTCCAGGAACACTGAAGCTTTCTTT
TRBV7-9	TRBD2	TRBJ2-1	.	CASSLALAGEINEQFF	TGTGCCAGCAGCTTAGCACTAGCGGGAGAAATCAATGAGCAGTTCTTC
TRBV15	.	TRBJ1-5	.	CATSLVGGVNQPQHF	TGTGCCACCAGCCTCGTAGGGGGGGTCAATCAGCCCCAGCATTTT
TRBV7-2	.	TRBJ2-5	.	CASSLGRTPVETQYF	TGTGCCAGCAGCTTAGGGCGGACTCCCGTAGAGACCCAGTACTTC
TRBV6-1	.	TRBJ2-7	.	CASSEGMGIPGEQYF	TGTGCCAGCAGTGAAGGGATGGGCATACCGGGGGAGCAGTACTTC
TRBV5-1	.	TRBJ1-4	.	CASSLQGQTNEKLFF	TGCGCCAGCAGCTTGCAAGGACAAACAAATGAAAAACTGTTTTTT
TRBV4-2	.	TRBJ2-1	.	CASSQRISGSSYNEQFF	TGTGCCAGCAGCCAACGTATTAGCGGCAGCTCCTACAATGAGCAGTTCTTC
TRBV15	.	TRBJ1-3	.	CATRGGNTIYF	TGTGCCACCAGAGGGGGAAACACCATATATTTT
TRBV27	.	TRBJ2-5	.	CASSRQNPQETQYF	TGTGCCAGCAGTCGACAGAACCCCCAAGAGACCCAGTACTTC
TRBV6-5	TRBD1	TRBJ1-1	.	CASSYPGGTEAFF	TGTGCCAGCAGTTATCCAGGGGGCACTGAAGCTTTCTTT
TRBV2	.	TRBJ1-5	.	CASSFPSPRVNQPQHF	TGTGCCAGCAGTTTTCCCTCCCCCAGGGTAAATCAGCCCCAGCATTTT
TRBV5-1	.	TRBJ1-3	.	CASSPMVGSENTIYF	TGCGCCAGCAGTCCCATGGTAGGGTCAGAAAACACCATATATTTT
TRBV28	.	TRBJ1-4	.	CASSQDEPEKLFF	TGTGCCAGCAGCCAGGACGAACCTGAAAAACTGTTTTTT
TRBV7-8	TRBD2	TRBJ2-3	.	CASSPRTSGEGSDTQYF	TGTGCCAGCAGCCCGCGGACTAGCGGGGAGGGGTCAGATACGCAGTATTTT
TRBV5-1	TRBD1	TRBJ1-2	.	CASSLYPGQGDGYTF	TGCGCCAGCAGCTTGTATCCGGGACAGGGAGACGGCTACACCTTC
TRBV5-1	.	TRBJ1-6	once	CASSLDAADNSPLHF	TGCGCCAGCAGCTTGGACGCGGCTGACAATTCACCCCTCCACTTT
TRBV5-1	TRBD1	TRBJ1-5	.	CASSLGQGYQPQHF	TGCGCCAGCAGCTTGGGACAGGGCTATCAGCCCCAGCATTTT
TRBV19	.	TRBJ1-2	.	CASSPPGRGKDGYTF	TGTGCCAGTAGTCCCCCCGGTAGGGGTAAAGATGGCTACACCTTC
TRBV5-4	.	TRBJ1-1	.	CASSVAINTEAFF	TGTGCCAGCAGCGTAGCCATCAACACTGAAGCTTTCTTT
TRBV28	.	TRBJ2-5	.	CASSSPRRIQETQYF	TGTGCCAGCAGTTCCCCCAGACGCATCCAAGAGACCCAGTACTTC